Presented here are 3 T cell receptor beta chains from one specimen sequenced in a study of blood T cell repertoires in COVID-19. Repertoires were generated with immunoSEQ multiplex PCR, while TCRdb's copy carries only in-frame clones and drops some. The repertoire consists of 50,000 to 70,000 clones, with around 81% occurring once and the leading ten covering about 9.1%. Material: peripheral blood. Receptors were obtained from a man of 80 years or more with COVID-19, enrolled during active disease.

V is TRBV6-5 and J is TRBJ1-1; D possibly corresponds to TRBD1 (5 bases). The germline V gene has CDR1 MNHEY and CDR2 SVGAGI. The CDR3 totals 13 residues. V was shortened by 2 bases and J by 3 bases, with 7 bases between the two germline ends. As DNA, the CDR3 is TGTGCCAGCAGTTACATGGGGCACACTGAAGCTTTCTTT. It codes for CASSYMGHTEAFF.

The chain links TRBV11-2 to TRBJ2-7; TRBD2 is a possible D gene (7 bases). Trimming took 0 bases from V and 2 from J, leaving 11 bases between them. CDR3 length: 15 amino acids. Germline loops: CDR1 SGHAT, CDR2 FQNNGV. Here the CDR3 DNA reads TGTGCCAGCAGCTTAGAGAGGGGGGGGCCCTACGAGCAGTACTTC. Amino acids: CASSLERGGPYEQYF.

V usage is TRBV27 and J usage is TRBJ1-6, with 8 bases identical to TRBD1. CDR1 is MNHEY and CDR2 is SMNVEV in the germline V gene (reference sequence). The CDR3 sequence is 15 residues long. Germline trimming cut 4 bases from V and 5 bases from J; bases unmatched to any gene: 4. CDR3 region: CASSSYRGNNSPLHF. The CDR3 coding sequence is TGTGCCAGCAGTTCGTACAGGGGGAATAATTCACCCCTCCACTTT.